This entry concerns a single T cell receptor beta chain. These data belong to a study of siplizumab effects on memory and regulatory T cells. Germline CDR1 is SGHNT and CDR2 is YYREEE (reference sequence). The CDR3 contains 17 residues. J was trimmed by 3 bases and V by 4 bases; bases with no gene match: 13. Profiled with immunoSEQ multiplex PCR; TCRdb holds only in-frame clones, not every one. The sample lists tens of thousands of clones; 80% to 90% were seen once. The chain carries TRBV5-4 and TRBJ2-7, with 10 nucleotides matching TRBD2. This TCR derives from a human donor in good health. The sequenced material came from Tregs sorted from blood. CDR3 sequence (DNA): TGTGCCAGCAGCACGACTTCCGGGACTAGCGTTAGCTACGAGCAGTACTTC. It codes for CASSTTSGTSVSYEQYF.